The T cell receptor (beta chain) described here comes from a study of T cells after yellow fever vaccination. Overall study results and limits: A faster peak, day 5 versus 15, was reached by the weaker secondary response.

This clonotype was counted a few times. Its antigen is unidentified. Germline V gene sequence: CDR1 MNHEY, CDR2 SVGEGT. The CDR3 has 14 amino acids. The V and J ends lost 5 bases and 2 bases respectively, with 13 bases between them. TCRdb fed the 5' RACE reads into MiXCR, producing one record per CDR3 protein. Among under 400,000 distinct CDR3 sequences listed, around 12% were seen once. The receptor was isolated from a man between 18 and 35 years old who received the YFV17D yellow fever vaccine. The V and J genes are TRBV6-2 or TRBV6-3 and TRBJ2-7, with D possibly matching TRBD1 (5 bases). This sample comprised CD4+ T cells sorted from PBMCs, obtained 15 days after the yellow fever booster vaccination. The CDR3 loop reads CASSDRVGAYEQYF. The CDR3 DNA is TGTGCCAGCAGTGACCGGGTAGGGGCCTACGAGCAGTACTTC.